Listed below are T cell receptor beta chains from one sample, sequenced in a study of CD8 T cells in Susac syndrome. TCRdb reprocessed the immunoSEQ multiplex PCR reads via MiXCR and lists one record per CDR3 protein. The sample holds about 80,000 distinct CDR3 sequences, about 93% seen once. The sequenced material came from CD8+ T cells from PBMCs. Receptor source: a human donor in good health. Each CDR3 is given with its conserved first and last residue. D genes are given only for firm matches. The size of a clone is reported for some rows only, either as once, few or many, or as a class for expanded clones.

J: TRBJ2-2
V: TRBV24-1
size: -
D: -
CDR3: CATSEGRMEGLRTGELFF
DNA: TGTGCCACCAGTGAGGGGAGGATGGAAGGGTTGAGGACCGGGGAGCTGTTTTTT

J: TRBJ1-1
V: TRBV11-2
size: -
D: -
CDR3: CASSLGRDMNTEAFF
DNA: TGTGCCAGCAGCTTAGGACGGGACATGAACACTGAAGCTTTCTTT

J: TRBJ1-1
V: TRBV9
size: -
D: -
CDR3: CASSVDGEAEAFF
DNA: TGTGCCAGCAGCGTAGACGGGGAGGCTGAAGCTTTCTTT

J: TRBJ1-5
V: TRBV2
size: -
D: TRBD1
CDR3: CASSAPGTGGQPQHF
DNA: TGTGCCAGCAGTGCCCCCGGGACAGGGGGCCAGCCCCAGCATTTT

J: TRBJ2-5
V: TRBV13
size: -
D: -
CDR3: CASSSVDAPARETQYF
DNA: TGTGCCAGCAGCTCCGTGGACGCCCCAGCTCGGGAGACCCAGTACTTC

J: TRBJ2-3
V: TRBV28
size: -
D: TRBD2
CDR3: CASTRLAGGDTQYF
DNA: TGTGCCAGCACCCGACTAGCGGGGGGGGATACGCAGTATTTT

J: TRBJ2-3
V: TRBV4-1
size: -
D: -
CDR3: CASSQVRAGPTYTQYF
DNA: TGCGCCAGCAGCCAAGTACGTGCGGGCCCCACCTATACGCAGTATTTT

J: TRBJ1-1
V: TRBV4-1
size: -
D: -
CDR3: CASSGKGDTEAFF
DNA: TGCGCCAGCAGCGGTAAGGGGGACACTGAAGCTTTCTTT

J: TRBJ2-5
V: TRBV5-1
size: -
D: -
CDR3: CASSPGLEQTGTQYF
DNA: TGCGCCAGCAGCCCGGGACTCGAGCAAACGGGGACCCAGTACTTC

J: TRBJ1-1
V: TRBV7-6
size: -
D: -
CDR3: CASSPSGINTEAFF
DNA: TGTGCCAGCAGCCCCTCAGGGATCAACACTGAAGCTTTCTTT

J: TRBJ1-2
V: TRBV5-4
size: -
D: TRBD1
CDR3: CASSESTGASF
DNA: TGTGCCAGCAGCGAATCGACAGGGGCGAGCTTC

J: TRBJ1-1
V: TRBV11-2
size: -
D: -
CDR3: CASSRGGGDGVEAFF
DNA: TGTGCCAGCAGCCGAGGAGGAGGGGATGGAGTTGAAGCTTTCTTT

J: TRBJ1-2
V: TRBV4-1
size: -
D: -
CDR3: CASSHSEVANYGYTF
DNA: TGCGCCAGCAGCCATTCGGAAGTCGCTAACTATGGCTACACCTTC

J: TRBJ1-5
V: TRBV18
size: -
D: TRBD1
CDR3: CASSPGRGGNQPQHF
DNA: TGTGCCAGCTCACCAGGCAGGGGGGGCAATCAGCCCCAGCATTTT

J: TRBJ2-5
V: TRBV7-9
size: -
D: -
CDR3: CASSLGAEGEETQYF
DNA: TGTGCCAGCAGCCTAGGGGCCGAAGGGGAGGAGACCCAGTACTTC

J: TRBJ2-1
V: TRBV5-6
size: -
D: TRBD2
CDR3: CASSSGLAEQFF
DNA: TGTGCCAGCAGTTCTGGACTAGCGGAGCAGTTCTTC

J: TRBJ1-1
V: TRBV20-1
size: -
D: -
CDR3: CSGGESPEAFF
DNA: TGCAGTGGAGGGGAATCGCCTGAAGCTTTCTTT

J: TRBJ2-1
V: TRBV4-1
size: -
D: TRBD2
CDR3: CASSPLAGGSYNEQFF
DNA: TGCGCCAGCAGCCCCTTAGCGGGAGGTTCCTACAATGAGCAGTTCTTC

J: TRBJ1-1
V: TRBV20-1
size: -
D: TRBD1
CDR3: CSARDLDRDTEAFF
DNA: TGCAGTGCTAGAGATCTGGACAGGGACACTGAAGCTTTCTTT

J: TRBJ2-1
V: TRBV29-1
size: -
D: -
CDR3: CSVEFSSYNEQFF
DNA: TGCAGCGTTGAATTCAGCTCCTACAATGAGCAGTTCTTC

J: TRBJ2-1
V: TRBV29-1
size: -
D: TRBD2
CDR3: CSVEVGRARSNEQFF
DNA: TGCAGCGTTGAGGTCGGGAGGGCCAGGTCGAATGAGCAGTTCTTC

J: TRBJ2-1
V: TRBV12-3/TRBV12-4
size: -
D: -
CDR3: CASSSTYNEQFF
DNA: TGTGCCAGCAGTTCCACCTACAATGAGCAGTTCTTC

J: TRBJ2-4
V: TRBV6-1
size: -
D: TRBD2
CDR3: CASSGFSIAGGFNIQYF
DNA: TGTGCCAGCAGTGGCTTCTCGATAGCGGGAGGATTTAACATTCAGTACTTC

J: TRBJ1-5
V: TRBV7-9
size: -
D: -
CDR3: CASSLGSQGKQPQHF
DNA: TGTGCCAGCAGCTTAGGGAGTCAGGGGAAGCAGCCCCAGCATTTT

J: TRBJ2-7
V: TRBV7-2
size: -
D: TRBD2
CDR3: CASSSRISGGRSYEQYF
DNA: TGTGCCAGCAGCTCACGGATTAGCGGGGGCCGATCCTACGAGCAGTACTTC

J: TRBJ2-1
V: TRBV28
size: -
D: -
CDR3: CASSLVVTEQFF
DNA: TGTGCCAGCAGTTTAGTGGTGACCGAGCAGTTCTTC

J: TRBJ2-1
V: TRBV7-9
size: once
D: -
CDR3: CASSSPSRGALDNEQFF
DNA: TGTGCCAGCAGCTCTCCGTCCAGGGGGGCCCTTGACAATGAGCAGTTCTTC

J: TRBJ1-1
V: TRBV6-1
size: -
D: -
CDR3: CASSDGVNTEAFF
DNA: TGTGCCAGCAGTGACGGGGTGAACACTGAAGCTTTCTTT

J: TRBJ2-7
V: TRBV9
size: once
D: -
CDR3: CASSVDSRGHEQYF
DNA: TGTGCCAGCAGCGTAGACTCGAGAGGGCACGAGCAGTACTTC

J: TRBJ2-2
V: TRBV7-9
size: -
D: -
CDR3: CASGLTGLGGELFF
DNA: TGTGCCAGCGGTTTGACGGGCCTGGGCGGGGAGCTGTTTTTT

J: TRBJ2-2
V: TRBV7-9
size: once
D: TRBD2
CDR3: CASSPTRLAATGELFF
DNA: TGTGCCAGCAGCCCAACGCGACTAGCGGCCACCGGGGAGCTGTTTTTT

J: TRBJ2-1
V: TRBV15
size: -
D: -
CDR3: CATSRERDRILDEQFF
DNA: TGTGCCACCAGCAGAGAACGAGACAGGATCCTGGATGAGCAGTTCTTC

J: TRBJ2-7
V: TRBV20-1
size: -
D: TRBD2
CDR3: CSATPIPGGLDEQYF
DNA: TGCAGTGCTACCCCGATCCCGGGGGGGCTTGACGAGCAGTACTTC

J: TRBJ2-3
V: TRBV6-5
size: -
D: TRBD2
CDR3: CASSYSNQGLAGGGLGDTQYF
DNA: TGTGCCAGCAGTTACTCGAACCAAGGACTAGCGGGGGGCGGACTCGGAGATACGCAGTATTTT

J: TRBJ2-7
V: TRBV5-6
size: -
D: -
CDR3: CASSLGTYYEQYF
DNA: TGTGCCAGCAGCTTGGGGACATACTACGAGCAGTACTTC

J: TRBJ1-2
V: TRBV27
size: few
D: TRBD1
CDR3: CASSLGQANYGYTF
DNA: TGTGCCAGCAGTTTGGGACAGGCTAACTATGGCTACACCTTC

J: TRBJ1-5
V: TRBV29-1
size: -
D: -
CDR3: CSVVWGEGRAQHF
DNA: TGCAGCGTTGTCTGGGGAGAGGGGAGGGCCCAGCATTTT

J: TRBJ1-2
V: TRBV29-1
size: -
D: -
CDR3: CSVEDRKNYGYTF
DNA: TGCAGCGTTGAAGATCGGAAGAACTATGGCTACACCTTC

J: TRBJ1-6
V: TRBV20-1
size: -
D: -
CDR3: CSARRAVSSYNSPLHF
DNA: TGCAGTGCTAGAAGGGCAGTAAGCTCCTATAATTCACCCCTCCACTTT

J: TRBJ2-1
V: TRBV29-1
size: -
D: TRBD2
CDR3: CSAEGTSDHNEQFF
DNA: TGCAGCGCAGAAGGGACTAGCGACCACAATGAGCAGTTCTTC